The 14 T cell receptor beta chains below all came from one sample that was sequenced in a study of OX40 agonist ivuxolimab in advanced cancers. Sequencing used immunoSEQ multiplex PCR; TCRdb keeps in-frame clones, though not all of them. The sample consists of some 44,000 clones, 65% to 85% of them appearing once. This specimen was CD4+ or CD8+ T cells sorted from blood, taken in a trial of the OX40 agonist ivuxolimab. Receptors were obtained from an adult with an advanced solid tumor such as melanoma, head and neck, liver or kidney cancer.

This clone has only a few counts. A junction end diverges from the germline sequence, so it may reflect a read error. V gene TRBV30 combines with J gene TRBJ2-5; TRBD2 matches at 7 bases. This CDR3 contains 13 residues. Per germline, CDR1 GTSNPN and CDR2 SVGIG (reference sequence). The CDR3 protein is CAGRGGRWETQYF. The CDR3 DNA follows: TGTGCCGGGAGGGGCGGGAGATGGGAGACCCAGTACTTC.

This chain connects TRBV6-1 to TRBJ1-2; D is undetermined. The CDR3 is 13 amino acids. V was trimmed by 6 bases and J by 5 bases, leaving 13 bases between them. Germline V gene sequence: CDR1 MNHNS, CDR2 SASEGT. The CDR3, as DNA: TGTGCCAGCAGACCCAACTTACAGTATGGCTACACCTTC. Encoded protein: CASRPNLQYGYTF.

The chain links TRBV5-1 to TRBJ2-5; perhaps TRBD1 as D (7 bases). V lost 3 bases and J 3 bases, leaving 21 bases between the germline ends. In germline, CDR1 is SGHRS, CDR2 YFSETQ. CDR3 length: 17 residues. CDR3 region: CASSWRGAGGSEETQYF. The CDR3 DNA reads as TGCGCCAGCAGCTGGAGGGGGGCAGGGGGATCCGAAGAGACCCAGTACTTC.

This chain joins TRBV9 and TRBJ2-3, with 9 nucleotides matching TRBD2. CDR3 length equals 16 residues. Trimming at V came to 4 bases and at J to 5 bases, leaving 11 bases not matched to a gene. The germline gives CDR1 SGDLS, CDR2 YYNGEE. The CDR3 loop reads CASSPRGSGSEDTQYF. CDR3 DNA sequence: TGTGCCAGCAGCCCCAGGGGTAGCGGGAGTGAAGATACGCAGTATTTT.

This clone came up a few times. The CDR3 reads CASRAGQGPYGYTF. The CDR3 DNA is TGTGCCAGCAGGGCGGGACAGGGCCCCTATGGCTACACCTTC. The chain joins TRBV5-4 to TRBJ1-2; 9 bases are a match to TRBD1. From germline, CDR1 is SGHNT and CDR2 YYREEE (reference sequence). CDR3 size: 14 residues. Unmatched junction bases numbered 6, after V lost 5 bases and J lost 4 bases.

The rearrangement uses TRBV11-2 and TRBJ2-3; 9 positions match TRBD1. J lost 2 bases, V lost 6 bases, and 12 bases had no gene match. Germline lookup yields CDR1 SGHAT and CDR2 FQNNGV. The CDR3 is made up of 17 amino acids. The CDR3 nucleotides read TGTGCCAGCAGATATCCGGGACAGGGCTTCGCCACAGATACGCAGTATTTT. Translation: CASRYPGQGFATDTQYF.

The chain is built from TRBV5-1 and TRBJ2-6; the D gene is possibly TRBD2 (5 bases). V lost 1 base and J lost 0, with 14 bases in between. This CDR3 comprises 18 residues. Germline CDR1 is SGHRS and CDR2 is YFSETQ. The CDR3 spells CASSLFAGALSGANVLTF. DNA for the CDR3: TGCGCCAGCAGCTTGTTCGCGGGCGCACTCTCTGGGGCCAACGTCCTGACTTTC.

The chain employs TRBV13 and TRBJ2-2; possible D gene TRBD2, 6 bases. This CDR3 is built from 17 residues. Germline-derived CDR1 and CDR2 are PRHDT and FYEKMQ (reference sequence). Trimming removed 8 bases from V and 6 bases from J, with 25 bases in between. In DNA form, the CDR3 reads TGTGCCAGCGCCTTCTCGAGGGGAAGGAGGGAGGCCGGGGAGCTGTTTTTT. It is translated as CASAFSRGRREAGELFF.

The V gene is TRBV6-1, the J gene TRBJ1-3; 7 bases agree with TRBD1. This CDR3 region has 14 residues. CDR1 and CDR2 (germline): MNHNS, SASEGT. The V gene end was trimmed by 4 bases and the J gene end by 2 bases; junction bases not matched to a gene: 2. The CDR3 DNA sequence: TGTGCCAGCAGTGCGACAGGGCCTGGAAACACCATATATTTT. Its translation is CASSATGPGNTIYF.

CDR3 nucleotide sequence: TGTGCCAGCAGGAGTGGGGATCAGCCCCAGCATTTT. Protein: CASRSGDQPQHF. The chain combines TRBV6-6 with TRBJ1-5; D gene ambiguous. This CDR3 has 12 residues. V lost 6 bases to trimming and J lost 5 bases, with 8 bases between them. The germline gives CDR1 MNHNY, CDR2 SVGAGI (reference sequence).

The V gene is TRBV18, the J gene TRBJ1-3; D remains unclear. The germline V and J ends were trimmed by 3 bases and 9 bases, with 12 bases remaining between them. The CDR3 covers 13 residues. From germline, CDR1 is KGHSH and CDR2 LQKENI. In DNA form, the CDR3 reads TGTGCCAGCTCACCGGGAGCGAGCCGCACCATATATTTT. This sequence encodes CASSPGASRTIYF.

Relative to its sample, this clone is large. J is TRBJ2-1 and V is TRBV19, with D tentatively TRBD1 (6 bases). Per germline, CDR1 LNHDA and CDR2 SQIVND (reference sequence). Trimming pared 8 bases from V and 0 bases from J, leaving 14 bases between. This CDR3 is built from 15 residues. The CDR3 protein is CASSSGTTSYNEQFF. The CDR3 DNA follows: TGTGCCAGTTCCTCCGGGACAACCTCCTACAATGAGCAGTTCTTC.

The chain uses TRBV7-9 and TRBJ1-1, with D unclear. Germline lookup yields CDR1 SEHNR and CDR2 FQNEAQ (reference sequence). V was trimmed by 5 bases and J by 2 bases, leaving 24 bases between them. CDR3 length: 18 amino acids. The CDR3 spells CASSPGSGIWRSNTEAFF. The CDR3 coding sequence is TGTGCCAGCAGCCCCGGTTCGGGGATTTGGAGGAGCAACACTGAAGCTTTCTTT.

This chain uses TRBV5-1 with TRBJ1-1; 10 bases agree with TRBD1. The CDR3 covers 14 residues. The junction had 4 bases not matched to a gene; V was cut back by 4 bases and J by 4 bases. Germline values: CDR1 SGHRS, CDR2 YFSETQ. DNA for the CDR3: TGCGCCAGCAGCCAGGACAGGGGGGGCACTGAAGCTTTCTTT. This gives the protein CASSQDRGGTEAFF.